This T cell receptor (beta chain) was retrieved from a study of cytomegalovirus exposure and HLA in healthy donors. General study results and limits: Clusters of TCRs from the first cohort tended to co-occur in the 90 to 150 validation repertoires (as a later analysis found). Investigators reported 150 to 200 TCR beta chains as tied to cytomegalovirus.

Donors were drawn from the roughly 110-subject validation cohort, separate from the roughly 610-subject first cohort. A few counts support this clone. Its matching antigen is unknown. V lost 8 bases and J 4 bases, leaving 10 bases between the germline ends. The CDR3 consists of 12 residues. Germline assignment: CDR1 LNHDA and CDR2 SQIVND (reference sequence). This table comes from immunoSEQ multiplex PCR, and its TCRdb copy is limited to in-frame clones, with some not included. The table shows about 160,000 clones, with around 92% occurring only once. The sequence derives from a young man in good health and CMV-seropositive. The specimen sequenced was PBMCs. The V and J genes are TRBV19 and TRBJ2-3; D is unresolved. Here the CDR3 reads CASGPEPDTQYF. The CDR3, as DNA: TGTGCCAGTGGTCCAGAACCAGATACGCAGTATTTT. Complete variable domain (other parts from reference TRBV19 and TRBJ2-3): DGGITQSPKYLFRKEGQNVTLSCEQNLNHDAMYWYRQDPGQGLRLIYYSQIVNDFQKGDIAEGYSVSREKKESFPLTVTSAQKNPTAFYLCASGPEPDTQYFGPGTRLTVL.